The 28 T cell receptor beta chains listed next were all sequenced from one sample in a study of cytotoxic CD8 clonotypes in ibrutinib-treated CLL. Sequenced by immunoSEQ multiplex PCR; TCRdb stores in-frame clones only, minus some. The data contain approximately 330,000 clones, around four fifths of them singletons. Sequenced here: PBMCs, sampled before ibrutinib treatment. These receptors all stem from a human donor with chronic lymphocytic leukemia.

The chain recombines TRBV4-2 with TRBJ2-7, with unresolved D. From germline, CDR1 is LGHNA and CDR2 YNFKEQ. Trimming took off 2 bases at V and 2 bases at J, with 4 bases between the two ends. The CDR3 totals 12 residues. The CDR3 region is CASSQSTYEQYF. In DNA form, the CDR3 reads TGTGCCAGCAGCCAATCCACCTACGAGCAGTACTTC.

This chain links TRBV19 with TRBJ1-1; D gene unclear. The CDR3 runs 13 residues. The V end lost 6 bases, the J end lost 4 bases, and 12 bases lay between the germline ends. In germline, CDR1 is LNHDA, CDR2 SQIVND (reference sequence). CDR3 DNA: TGTGCCAGTAGGGTGCTTATGACCACTGAAGCTTTCTTT. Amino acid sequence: CASRVLMTTEAFF.

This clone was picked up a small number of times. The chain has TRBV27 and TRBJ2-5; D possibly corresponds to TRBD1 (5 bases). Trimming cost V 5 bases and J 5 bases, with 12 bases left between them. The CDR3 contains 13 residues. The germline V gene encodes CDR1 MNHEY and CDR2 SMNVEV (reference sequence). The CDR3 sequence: CASSLQGLETQYF. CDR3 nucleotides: TGTGCCAGCAGTCTGCAGGGTTTGGAGACCCAGTACTTC.

The CDR3 DNA is TGTGCCAGCAGCTTGGTTTCAGGGGGCCTGAACACTGAAGCTTTCTTT. Its translation is CASSLVSGGLNTEAFF. The V and J genes are TRBV5-6 and TRBJ1-1; 8 nucleotides line up with TRBD1. Per the germline V gene, CDR1 is SGHDT and CDR2 is YYEEEE. The CDR3 consists of 16 residues. The J segment lost 0 bases and the V segment lost 0 bases, leaving 4 bases of the junction unmatched. Using reference TRBV5-6 and TRBJ1-1 for the parts outside the CDR3, the full variable domain is DAGVTQSPTHLIKTRGQQVTLRCSPKSGHDTVSWYQQALGQGPQFIFQYYEEEERQRGNFPDRFSGHQFPNYSSELNVNALLLGDSALYLCASSLVSGGLNTEAFFGQGTRLTVV.

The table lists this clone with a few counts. DNA for the CDR3: TGTGCCAGCAGCTGGCCCCAGCGATACAATGAGCAGTTCTTC. Encoded protein: CASSWPQRYNEQFF. J is TRBJ2-1 and V is TRBV7-9; D unresolved. The CDR3 totals 14 residues. Per germline, CDR1 SEHNR and CDR2 FQNEAQ (reference sequence). Trimming shortened V by 4 bases and J by 4 bases, and 11 bases separated the two germline ends. The complete variable domain, with remaining parts taken from reference TRBV7-9 and TRBJ2-1, reads DTGVSQNPRHKITKRGQNVTFRCDPISEHNRLYWYRQTLGQGPEFLTYFQNEAQLEKSRLLSDRFSAERPKGSFSTLEIQRTEQGDSAMYLCASSWPQRYNEQFFGPGTRLTVL.

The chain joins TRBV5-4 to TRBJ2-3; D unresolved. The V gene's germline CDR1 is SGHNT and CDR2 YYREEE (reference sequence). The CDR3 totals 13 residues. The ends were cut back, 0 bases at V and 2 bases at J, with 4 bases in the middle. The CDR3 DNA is TGTGCCAGCAGCTTGGACAACACAGATACGCAGTATTTT. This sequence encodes CASSLDNTDTQYF.

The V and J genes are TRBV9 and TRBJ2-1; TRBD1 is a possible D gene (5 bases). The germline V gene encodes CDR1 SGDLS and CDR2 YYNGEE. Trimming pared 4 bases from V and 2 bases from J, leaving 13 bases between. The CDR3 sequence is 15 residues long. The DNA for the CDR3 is TGTGCCAGCAGCCCCCATGTGGGGCCCTACAATGAGCAGTTCTTC. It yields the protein CASSPHVGPYNEQFF.

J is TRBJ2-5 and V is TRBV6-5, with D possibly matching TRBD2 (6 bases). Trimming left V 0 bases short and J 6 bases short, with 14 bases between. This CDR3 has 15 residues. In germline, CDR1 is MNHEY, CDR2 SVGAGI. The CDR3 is CASSYSKTSAKTQYF. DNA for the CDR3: TGTGCCAGCAGTTACTCGAAGACTAGTGCGAAGACCCAGTACTTC.

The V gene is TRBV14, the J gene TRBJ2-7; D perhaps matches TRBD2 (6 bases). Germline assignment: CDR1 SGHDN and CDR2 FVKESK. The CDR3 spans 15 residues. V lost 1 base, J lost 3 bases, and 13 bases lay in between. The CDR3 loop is CASSQVWGRNYEQYF. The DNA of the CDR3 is TGTGCCAGCAGCCAAGTCTGGGGGAGGAACTACGAGCAGTACTTC.

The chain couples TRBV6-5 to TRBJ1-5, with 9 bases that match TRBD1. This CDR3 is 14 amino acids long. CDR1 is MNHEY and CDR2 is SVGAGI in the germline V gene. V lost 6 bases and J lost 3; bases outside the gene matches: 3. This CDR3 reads CASRGTGNNQPQHF. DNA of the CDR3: TGTGCCAGCAGGGGGACAGGGAACAATCAGCCCCAGCATTTT.

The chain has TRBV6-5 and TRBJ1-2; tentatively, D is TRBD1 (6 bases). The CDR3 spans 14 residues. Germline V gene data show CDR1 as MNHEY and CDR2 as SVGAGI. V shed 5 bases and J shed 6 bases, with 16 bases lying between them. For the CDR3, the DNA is TGTGCCAGCAGTGGGCTGACAGGAATGGATGGCTACACCTTC. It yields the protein CASSGLTGMDGYTF.

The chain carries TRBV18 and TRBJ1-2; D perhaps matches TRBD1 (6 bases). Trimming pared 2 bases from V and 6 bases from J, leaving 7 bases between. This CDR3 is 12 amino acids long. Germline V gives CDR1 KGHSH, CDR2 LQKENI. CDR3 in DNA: TGTGCCAGCTCACCATCAGGGGATGGCTACACCTTC. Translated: CASSPSGDGYTF.

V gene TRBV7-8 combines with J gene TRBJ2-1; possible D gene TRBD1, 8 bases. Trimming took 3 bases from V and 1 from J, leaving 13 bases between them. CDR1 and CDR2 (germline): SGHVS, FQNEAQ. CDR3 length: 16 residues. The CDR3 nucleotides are TGTGCCAGCAGCTTCAGGGGGCGGGGGTCCTACAATGAGCAGTTCTTC. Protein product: CASSFRGRGSYNEQFF. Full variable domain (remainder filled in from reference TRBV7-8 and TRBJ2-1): GAGVSQSPRYKVAKRGQDVALRCDPISGHVSLFWYQQALGQGPEFLTYFQNEAQLDKSGLPSDRFFAERPEGSVSTLKIQRTQQEDSAVYLCASSFRGRGSYNEQFFGPGTRLTVL.

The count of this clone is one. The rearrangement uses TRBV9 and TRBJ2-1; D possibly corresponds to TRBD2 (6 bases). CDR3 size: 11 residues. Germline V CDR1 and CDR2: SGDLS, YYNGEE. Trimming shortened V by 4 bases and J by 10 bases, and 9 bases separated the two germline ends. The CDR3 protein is CASSRTTEQFF. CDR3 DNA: TGTGCCAGCAGCCGGACTACAGAGCAGTTCTTC.

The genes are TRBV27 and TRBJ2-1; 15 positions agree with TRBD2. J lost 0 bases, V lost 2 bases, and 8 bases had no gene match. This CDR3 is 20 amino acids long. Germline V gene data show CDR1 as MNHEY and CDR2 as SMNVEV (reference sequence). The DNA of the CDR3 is TGTGCCAGCAGTTTACAAGGACTAGCGGGAGGGGGAAGCTCCTACAATGAGCAGTTCTTC. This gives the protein CASSLQGLAGGGSSYNEQFF.

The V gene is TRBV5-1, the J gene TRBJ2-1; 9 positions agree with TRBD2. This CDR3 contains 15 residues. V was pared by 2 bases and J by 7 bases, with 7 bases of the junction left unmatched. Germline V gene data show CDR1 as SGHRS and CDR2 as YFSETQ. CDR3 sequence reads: CASSLGGRAGNEQFF. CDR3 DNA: TGCGCCAGCAGCTTAGGCGGGAGGGCCGGTAATGAGCAGTTCTTC.

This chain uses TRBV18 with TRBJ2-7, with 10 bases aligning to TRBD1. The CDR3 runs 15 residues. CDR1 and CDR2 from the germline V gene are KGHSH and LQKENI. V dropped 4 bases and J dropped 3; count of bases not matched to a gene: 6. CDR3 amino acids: CASSQSGTGVYEQYF. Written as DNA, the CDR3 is TGTGCCAGCTCACAATCCGGGACAGGGGTCTACGAGCAGTACTTC.

CDR3 nucleotide sequence: TGCGCCAGCAGCCCGACAAGGGGACTAGCGGGAAATGAGCAGTTCTTC. It translates to CASSPTRGLAGNEQFF. This chain connects TRBV5-1 to TRBJ2-1; 13 nucleotides agree with TRBD2. CDR1 SGHRS and CDR2 YFSETQ come from the germline V gene. V lost 4 bases to trimming and J lost 7 bases; unmatched junction nucleotides: 8. The CDR3 is made up of 16 amino acids.

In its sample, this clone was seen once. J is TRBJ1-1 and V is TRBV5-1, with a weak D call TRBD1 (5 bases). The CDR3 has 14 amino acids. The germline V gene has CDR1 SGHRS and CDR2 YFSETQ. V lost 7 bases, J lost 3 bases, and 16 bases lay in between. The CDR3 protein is CASFTTLGDTEAFF. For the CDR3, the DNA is TGCGCCAGCTTCACGACACTGGGGGACACTGAAGCTTTCTTT.

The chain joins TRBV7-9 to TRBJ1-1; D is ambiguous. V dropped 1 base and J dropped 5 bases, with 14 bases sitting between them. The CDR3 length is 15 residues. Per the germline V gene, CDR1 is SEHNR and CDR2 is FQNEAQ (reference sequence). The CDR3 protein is CASSLVTGEGTEAFF. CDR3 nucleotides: TGTGCCAGCAGCTTAGTTACTGGGGAGGGTACTGAAGCTTTCTTT.

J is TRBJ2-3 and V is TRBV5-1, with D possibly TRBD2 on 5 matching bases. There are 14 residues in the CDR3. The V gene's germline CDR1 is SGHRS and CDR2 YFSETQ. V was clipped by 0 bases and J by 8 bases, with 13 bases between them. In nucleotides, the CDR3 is TGCGCCAGCAGCTTGGTAGAGGGAGTGGGTACGCAGTATTTT. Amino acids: CASSLVEGVGTQYF.

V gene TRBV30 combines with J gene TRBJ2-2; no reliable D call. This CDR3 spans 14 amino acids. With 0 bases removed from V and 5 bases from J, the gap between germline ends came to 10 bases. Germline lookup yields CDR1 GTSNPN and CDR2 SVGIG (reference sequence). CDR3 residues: CAWSVTRWTGELFF. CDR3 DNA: TGTGCCTGGAGTGTAACCCGATGGACCGGGGAGCTGTTTTTT.

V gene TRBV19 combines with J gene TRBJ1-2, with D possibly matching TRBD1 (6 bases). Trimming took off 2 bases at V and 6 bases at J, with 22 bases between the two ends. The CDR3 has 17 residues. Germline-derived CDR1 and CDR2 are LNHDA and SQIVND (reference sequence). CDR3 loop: CASSINPRRTALNGYTF. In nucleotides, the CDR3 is TGTGCCAGTAGTATAAACCCCCGACGGACAGCATTAAATGGCTACACCTTC.

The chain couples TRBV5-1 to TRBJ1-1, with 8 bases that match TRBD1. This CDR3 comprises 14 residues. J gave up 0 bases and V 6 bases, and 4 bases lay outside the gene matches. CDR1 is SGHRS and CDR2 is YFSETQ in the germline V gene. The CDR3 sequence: CASTQGALNTEAFF. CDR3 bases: TGCGCCAGCACCCAGGGGGCACTGAACACTGAAGCTTTCTTT. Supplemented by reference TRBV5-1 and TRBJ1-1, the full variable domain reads KAGVTQTPRYLIKTRGQQVTLSCSPISGHRSVSWYQQTPGQGLQFLFEYFSETQRNKGNFPGRFSGRQFSNSRSEMNVSTLELGDSALYLCASTQGALNTEAFFGQGTRLTVV.

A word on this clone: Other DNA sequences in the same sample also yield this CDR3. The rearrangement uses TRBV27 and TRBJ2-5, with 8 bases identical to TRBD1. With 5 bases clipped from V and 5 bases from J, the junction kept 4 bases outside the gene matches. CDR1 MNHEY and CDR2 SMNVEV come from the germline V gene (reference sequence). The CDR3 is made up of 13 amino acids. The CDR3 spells CASSLRGRETQYF. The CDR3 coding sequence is TGTGCCAGCAGTCTCAGGGGGCGGGAGACCCAGTACTTC.

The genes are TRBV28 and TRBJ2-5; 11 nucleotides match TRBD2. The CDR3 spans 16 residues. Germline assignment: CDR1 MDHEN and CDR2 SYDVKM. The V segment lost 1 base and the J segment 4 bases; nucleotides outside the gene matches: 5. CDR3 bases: TGTGCCAGCAGTTTATTAGCGGGAGGGCCCCGAGAGACCCAGTACTTC. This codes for CASSLLAGGPRETQYF. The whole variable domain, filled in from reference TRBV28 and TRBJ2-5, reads DVKVTQSSRYLVKRTGEKVFLECVQDMDHENMFWYRQDPGLGLRLIYFSYDVKMKEKGDIPEGYSVSREKKERFSLILESASTNQTSMYLCASSLLAGGPRETQYFGPGTRLLVL.

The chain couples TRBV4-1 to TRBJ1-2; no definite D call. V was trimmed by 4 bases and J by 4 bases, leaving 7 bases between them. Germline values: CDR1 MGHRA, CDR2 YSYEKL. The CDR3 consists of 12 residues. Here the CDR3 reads CASSPHGYGYTF. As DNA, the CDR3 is TGCGCCAGCAGCCCACACGGCTATGGCTACACCTTC.

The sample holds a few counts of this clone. This chain's CDR3 is CASSPKQGQGEADTQYF. In nucleotides, the CDR3 is TGTGCCAGCTCACCAAAGCAAGGACAGGGGGAGGCAGATACGCAGTATTTT. The genes are TRBV18 and TRBJ2-3; 10 nucleotides line up with TRBD1. The V segment lost 2 bases and the J segment 4 bases; nucleotides outside the gene matches: 9. Germline values: CDR1 KGHSH, CDR2 LQKENI. The CDR3 runs to 17 residues. The entire variable domain, with the rest obtained from reference TRBV18 and TRBJ2-3, is as follows: NAGVMQNPRHLVRRRGQEARLRCSPMKGHSHVYWYRQLPEEGLKFMVYLQKENIIDESGMPKERFSAEFPKEGPSILRIQQVVRGDSAAYFCASSPKQGQGEADTQYFGPGTRLTVL.